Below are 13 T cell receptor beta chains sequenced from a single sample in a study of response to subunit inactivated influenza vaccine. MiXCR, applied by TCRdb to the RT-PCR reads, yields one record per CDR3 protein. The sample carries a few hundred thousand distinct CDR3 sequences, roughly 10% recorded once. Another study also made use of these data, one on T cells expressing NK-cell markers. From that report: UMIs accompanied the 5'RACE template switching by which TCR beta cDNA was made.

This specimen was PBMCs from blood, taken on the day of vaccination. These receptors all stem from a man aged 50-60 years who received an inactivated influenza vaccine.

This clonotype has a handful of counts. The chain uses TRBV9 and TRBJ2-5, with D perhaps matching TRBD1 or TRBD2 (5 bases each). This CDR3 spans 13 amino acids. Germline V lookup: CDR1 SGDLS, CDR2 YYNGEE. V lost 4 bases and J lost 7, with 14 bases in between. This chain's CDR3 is CASSLDGTGTQYF. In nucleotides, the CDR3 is TGTGCCAGCAGCCTGGACGGGACGGGGACCCAGTACTTC.

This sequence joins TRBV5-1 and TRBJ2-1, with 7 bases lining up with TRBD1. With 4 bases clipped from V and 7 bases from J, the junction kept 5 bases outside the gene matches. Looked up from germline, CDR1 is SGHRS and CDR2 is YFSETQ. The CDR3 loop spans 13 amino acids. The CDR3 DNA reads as TGCGCCAGCAGCACGTTGGACAGGAATGAGCAGTTCTTC. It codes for CASSTLDRNEQFF.

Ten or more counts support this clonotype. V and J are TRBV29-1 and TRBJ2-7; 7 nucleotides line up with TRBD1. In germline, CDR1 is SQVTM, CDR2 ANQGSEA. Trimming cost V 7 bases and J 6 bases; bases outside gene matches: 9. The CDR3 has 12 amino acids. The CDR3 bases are TGCAGCGGCCTGACAGGGTTGGGCGAGCAGTACTTC. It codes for CSGLTGLGEQYF.

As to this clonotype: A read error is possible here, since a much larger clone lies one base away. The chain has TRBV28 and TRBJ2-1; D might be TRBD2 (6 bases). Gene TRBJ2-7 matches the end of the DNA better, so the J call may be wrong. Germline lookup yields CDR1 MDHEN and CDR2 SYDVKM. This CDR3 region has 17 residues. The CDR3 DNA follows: TGTGCCAGCAGTACCCTTCACGGGGGTAGCTCCTACAATGAGCAGTACTTC. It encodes CASSTLHGGSSYNEQYF.

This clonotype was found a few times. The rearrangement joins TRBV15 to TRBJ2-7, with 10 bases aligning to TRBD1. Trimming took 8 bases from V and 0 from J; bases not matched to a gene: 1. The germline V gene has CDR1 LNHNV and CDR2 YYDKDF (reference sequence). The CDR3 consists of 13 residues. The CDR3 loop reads CATGTGVSYEQYF. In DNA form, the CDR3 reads TGTGCCACCGGGACAGGGGTCTCCTACGAGCAGTACTTC.

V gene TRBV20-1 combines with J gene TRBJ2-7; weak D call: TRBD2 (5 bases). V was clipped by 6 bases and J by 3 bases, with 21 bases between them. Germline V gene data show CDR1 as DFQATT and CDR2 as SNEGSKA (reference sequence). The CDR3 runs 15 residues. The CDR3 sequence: CSAQSYREQFYEQYF. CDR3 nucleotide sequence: TGCAGTGCCCAATCGTATCGGGAACAGTTCTACGAGCAGTACTTC.

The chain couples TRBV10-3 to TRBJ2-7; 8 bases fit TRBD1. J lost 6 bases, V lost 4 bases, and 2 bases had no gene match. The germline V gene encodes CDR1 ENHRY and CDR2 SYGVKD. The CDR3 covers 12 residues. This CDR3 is CAISATGVEQYF. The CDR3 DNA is TGTGCCATCAGTGCGACAGGGGTCGAGCAGTACTTC.

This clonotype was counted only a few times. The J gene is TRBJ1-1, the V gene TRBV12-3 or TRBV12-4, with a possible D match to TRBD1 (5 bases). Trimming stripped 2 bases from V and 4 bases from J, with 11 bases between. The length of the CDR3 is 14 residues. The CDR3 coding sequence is TGTGCCAGCAGTTTACTAGGGGCCGGCACTGAAGCTTTCTTT. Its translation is CASSLLGAGTEAFF.

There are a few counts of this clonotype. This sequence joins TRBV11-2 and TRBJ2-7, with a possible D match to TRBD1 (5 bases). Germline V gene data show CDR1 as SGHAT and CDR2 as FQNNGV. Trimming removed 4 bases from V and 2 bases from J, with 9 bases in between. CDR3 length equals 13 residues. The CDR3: CASSSLTAYEQYF. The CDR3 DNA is TGTGCCAGCAGCTCTCTGACAGCCTACGAGCAGTACTTC.

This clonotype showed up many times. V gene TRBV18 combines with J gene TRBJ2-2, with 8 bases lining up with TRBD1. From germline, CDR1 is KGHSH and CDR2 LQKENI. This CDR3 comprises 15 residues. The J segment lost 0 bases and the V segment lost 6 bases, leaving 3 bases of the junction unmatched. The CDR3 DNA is TGTGCCAGCTCGCGGGGACAGGCGAACACCGGGGAGCTGTTTTTT. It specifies CASSRGQANTGELFF.

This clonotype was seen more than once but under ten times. CDR3 in amino acids: CASSQDVAVRGTDTQYF. Here the CDR3 DNA reads TGTGCCAGCAGCCAAGATGTCGCCGTCCGGGGCACAGATACGCAGTATTTT. The chain couples TRBV3-1 to TRBJ2-3; D gene ambiguous. The V end lost 0 bases, the J end lost 1 base, and 14 bases lay between the germline ends. The CDR3 totals 17 residues. Germline V gene sequence: CDR1 LGHDT, CDR2 YNNKEL (reference sequence).

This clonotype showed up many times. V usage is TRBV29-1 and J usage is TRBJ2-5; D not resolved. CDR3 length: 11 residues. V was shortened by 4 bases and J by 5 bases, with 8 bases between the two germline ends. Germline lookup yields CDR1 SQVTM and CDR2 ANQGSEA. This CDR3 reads CSVGMEETQYF. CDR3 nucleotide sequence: TGCAGCGTTGGTATGGAGGAGACCCAGTACTTC.

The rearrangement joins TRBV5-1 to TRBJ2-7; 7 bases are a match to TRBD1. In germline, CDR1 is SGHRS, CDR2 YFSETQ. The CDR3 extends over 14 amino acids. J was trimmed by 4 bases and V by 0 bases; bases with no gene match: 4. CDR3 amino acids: CASSLGGQKYEQYF. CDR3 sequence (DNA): TGCGCCAGCAGCTTGGGGGGACAGAAGTACGAGCAGTACTTC.